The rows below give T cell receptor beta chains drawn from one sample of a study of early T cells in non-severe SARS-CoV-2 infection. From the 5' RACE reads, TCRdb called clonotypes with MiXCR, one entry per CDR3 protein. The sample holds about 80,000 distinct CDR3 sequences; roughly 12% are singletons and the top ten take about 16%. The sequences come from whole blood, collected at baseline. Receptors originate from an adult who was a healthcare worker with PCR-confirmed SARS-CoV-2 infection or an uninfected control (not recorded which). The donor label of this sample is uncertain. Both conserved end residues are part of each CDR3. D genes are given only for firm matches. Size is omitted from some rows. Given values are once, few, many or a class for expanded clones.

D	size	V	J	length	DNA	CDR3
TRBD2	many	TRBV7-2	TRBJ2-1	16	TGTGCCAGCAGTTCCTGGCGGGGGGGTTCCTACAATGAGCAGTTCTTC	CASSSWRGGSYNEQFF
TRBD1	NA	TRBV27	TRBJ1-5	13	TGTGCCATTCCCGGGACAGAGAATCAGCCCCAGCATTTT	CAIPGTENQPQHF
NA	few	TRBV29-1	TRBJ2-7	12	TGCAGCGTTGAAATTAGGCCATACGAGCAGTACTTC	CSVEIRPYEQYF
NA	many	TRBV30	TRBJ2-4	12	TGTGCCTGGAGTGTAGGCAAAAACATTCAGTACTTC	CAWSVGKNIQYF
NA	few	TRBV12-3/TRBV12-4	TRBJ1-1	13	TGTGCCAGCACCACGTTCGCCGGGGGAGAAGCTTTCTTT	CASTTFAGGEAFF
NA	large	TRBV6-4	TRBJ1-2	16	TGTGCCAGCAGTGACAAACGGACGGAGGGACCTCCTGGCTACACCTTC	CASSDKRTEGPPGYTF
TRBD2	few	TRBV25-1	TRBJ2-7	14	TGTGCCAGCAGAGGGACTAGCGGCCCCTACGAGCAGTACTTC	CASRGTSGPYEQYF
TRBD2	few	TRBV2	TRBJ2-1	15	TGTGCCAGCGTAAAGAGCGGGAGTTCGTACAATGAGCAGTTCTTC	CASVKSGSSYNEQFF
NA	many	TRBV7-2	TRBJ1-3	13	TGTGCCAGCAGCTTGAAGACCGGAAACACCATATATTTT	CASSLKTGNTIYF
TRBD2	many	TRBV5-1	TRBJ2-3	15	TGCGCCAGCGTTAGAGCGGGAGCTTACACAGATACGCAGTATTTT	CASVRAGAYTDTQYF
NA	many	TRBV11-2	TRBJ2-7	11	TGTGCCAGCAGCTTAACCTACGAGCAGTACTTC	CASSLTYEQYF
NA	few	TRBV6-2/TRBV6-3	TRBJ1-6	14	TGTGCCAGCAGACCGGACCCTGGGGGTTCACCCCTCCACTTT	CASRPDPGGSPLHF
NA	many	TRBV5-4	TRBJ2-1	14	TGTGCCAGCAGCCCGGTGACCAGAGGGAATGAGCAGTTCTTC	CASSPVTRGNEQFF
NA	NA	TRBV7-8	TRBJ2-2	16	TGTGCCAGCAGCGCTCGGGACACCGGACGTCCCGGGGAGCTGTTTTTT	CASSARDTGRPGELFF
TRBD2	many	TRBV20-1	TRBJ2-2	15	TGCAGTGCCGCTGCTAGCGGGACGAACACCGGGGAGCTGTTTTTT	CSAAASGTNTGELFF